One and the same sample provided the 23 T cell receptor beta chains below, sequenced in a study of early T cells in non-severe SARS-CoV-2 infection. TCRdb re-derived calls from the 5' RACE reads in MiXCR, one entry per CDR3 protein. The sample lists more than 65,000 distinct CDR3 sequences, about 13% occurring once. What was sequenced was whole blood. The receptor set was obtained from an adult who was a healthcare worker with PCR-confirmed SARS-CoV-2 infection or an uninfected control (not recorded which).

The CDR3 bases are TGTGCCAGCAGCTTAGAAAGGGCCTACACCGGGGAGCTGTTTTTT. Amino acids: CASSLERAYTGELFF. The chain uses TRBV7-6 and TRBJ2-2; no clear D gene. Germline-derived CDR1 and CDR2 are SGHVS and FNYEAQ. This CDR3 region has 15 residues. The V and J ends lost 1 base and 3 bases respectively, with 9 bases between them.

As regards this clonotype: Just one base apart from a much larger clone, this may be a read error. The V call is TRBV7-2, the J call TRBJ2-5; possibly TRBD1 for D (5 bases). This CDR3 spans 14 amino acids. The V gene's germline CDR1 is SGHTA and CDR2 FQGNSA. The CDR3 DNA reads as TGTGCCAACAGCCCCTTGGCCAGGGAAGGGACCCAGTACTTC. Protein product: CANSPLAREGTQYF. Together with reference TRBV7-2 and TRBJ2-5, the CDR3 gives the full variable domain: GAGVSQSPSNKVTEKGKDVELRCDPISGHTALYWYRQSLGQGLEFLIYFQGNSAPDKSGLPSDRFSAERTGGSVSTLTIQRTQQEDSAVYLCANSPLAREGTQYFGPGTRLLVL.

This rearrangement joins TRBV12-3 or TRBV12-4 to TRBJ2-1; 10 bases map to TRBD2. The V gene end was trimmed by 3 bases and the J gene end by 8 bases; junction bases not matched to a gene: 7. CDR3 length: 15 amino acids. The chain's CDR3 is CASSFSTSGAHEQFF. CDR3 DNA sequence: TGTGCCAGCAGTTTTAGTACTAGCGGGGCCCATGAGCAGTTCTTC.

V gene TRBV6-2 or TRBV6-3 combines with J gene TRBJ2-7, with 12 positions matching TRBD2. Germline CDR1 MNHEY, CDR2 SVGEGT. This CDR3 spans 14 amino acids. Germline trimming cut 8 bases from V and 7 bases from J; bases unmatched to any gene: 9. The CDR3 DNA sequence: TGTGCCAGCGCCCTACTAGCGGGAGGTAGGGAGCAGTACTTC. It codes for CASALLAGGREQYF.

This chain connects TRBV12-3 or TRBV12-4 to TRBJ1-6; D remains unclear. The CDR3 has 14 residues. V gave up 4 bases and J gave up 8 bases, with 12 bases separating them. The CDR3 loop reads CASSYRAPDSPLHF. DNA for the CDR3: TGTGCCAGCAGTTACCGGGCACCAGATTCACCCCTCCACTTT.

The sample holds many counts of this clonotype. The chain is built from TRBV4-1 and TRBJ1-1, with TRBD1 as a possible D gene (5 bases). V dropped 3 bases and J dropped 0 bases, with 14 bases sitting between them. The germline V gene encodes CDR1 MGHRA and CDR2 YSYEKL. The CDR3 covers 16 residues. The DNA for the CDR3 is TGCGCCAGCAGCCAGGGACCGGGGGGGATGAACACTGAAGCTTTCTTT. It yields the protein CASSQGPGGMNTEAFF.

This clonotype was counted ten times or more. The chain joins TRBV19 to TRBJ2-1; 8 bases agree with TRBD1. The V and J ends lost 8 bases and 2 bases, in that order; junction bases with no gene match: 5. Germline V lookup: CDR1 LNHDA, CDR2 SQIVND (reference sequence). The CDR3 has 14 residues. CDR3 nucleotides: TGTGCCAGTGAAAACAGGGGGGCCTACAATGAGCAGTTCTTC. Protein: CASENRGAYNEQFF.

This clonotype showed up just a few times. The chain recombines TRBV11-1 with TRBJ2-1, with TRBD1 as a possible D gene (5 bases). The V and J ends lost 4 bases and 9 bases respectively, with 19 bases between them. This CDR3 comprises 15 residues. Germline V CDR1 and CDR2: SGHAT, FQDESV (reference sequence). The CDR3 DNA follows: TGTGCCAGCAGCTCAGTTGGGATAGGGGCTGTTGAGCAGTTCTTC. This codes for CASSSVGIGAVEQFF.

This chain connects TRBV18 to TRBJ1-6; D is unresolved. Between the trimmed V and J ends, which lost 0 bases and 10 bases, there was a span of 16 bases. Germline lookup yields CDR1 KGHSH and CDR2 LQKENI. The CDR3 spans 16 residues. The CDR3 bases are TGTGCCAGCTCACCACCGCGGAGTTCCGGCGGGTCACCCCTCCACTTT. Amino acid sequence: CASSPPRSSGGSPLHF.

The genes are TRBV29-1 and TRBJ1-2; D is uncertain. Germline values: CDR1 SQVTM, CDR2 ANQGSEA. Trimming stripped 8 bases from V and 4 bases from J, with 17 bases between. The CDR3 length is 13 residues. CDR3 DNA: TGCAGCTTCCCGACCGGAGGAGGCTATGGCTACACCTTC. Translated, it gives CSFPTGGGYGYTF.

This clonotype was seen a handful of times. J is TRBJ2-2 and V is TRBV4-1; the match to TRBD2 covers 9 bases. CDR3 size: 16 residues. Trimming at V came to 0 bases and at J to 4 bases, leaving 3 bases not matched to a gene. Germline V lookup: CDR1 MGHRA, CDR2 YSYEKL. CDR3 amino acids: CASSQEGGRATGELFF. The CDR3 nucleotides are TGCGCCAGCAGCCAAGAGGGCGGGAGGGCCACCGGGGAGCTGTTTTTT.

V gene TRBV20-1 combines with J gene TRBJ2-2, with D unresolved. Germline V gives CDR1 DFQATT, CDR2 SNEGSKA (reference sequence). V lost 1 base, J lost 5 bases, and 8 bases lay in between. The length of the CDR3 is 13 residues. CDR3 loop: CSARALSTGELFF. The DNA of the CDR3 is TGCAGTGCTAGAGCTTTAAGTACCGGGGAGCTGTTTTTT.

Ten or more counts support this clonotype. The chain uses TRBV3-1 and TRBJ2-7; 7 nucleotides agree with TRBD2. Germline-derived CDR1 and CDR2 are LGHDT and YNNKEL (reference sequence). The CDR3 is 15 residues long. Trimming cost V 4 bases and J 3 bases; bases outside gene matches: 9. The CDR3 sequence: CASSRVSGGFYEQYF. Here the CDR3 DNA reads TGTGCCAGCAGCCGTGTGTCGGGAGGATTCTACGAGCAGTACTTC.

This clonotype was detected a few times. The chain links TRBV6-1 to TRBJ2-1; no clear D gene. This CDR3 region has 11 residues. From germline, CDR1 is MNHNS and CDR2 SASEGT. The V gene lost 4 bases and the J gene lost 8 bases, with 6 bases spanning the gap. CDR3 sequence (DNA): TGTGCCAGCAGTGTACTTGATGAGCAGTTCTTC. Amino acids: CASSVLDEQFF.

This chain uses TRBV6-2 or TRBV6-3 with TRBJ2-7, with D perhaps matching TRBD1 (5 bases). In germline, CDR1 is MNHEY, CDR2 SVGEGT. Trimming removed 6 bases from V and 0 bases from J, with 9 bases in between. The CDR3 runs to 13 residues. The CDR3, as DNA: TGTGCCAGCAGCCGACAGACCTCCTACGAGCAGTACTTC. Its translation: CASSRQTSYEQYF.

The sample holds many counts of this clonotype. This chain joins TRBV11-2 and TRBJ1-6, with D unresolved. The V and J ends lost 5 bases and 4 bases respectively, with 6 bases between them. Germline assignment: CDR1 SGHAT and CDR2 FQNNGV. This CDR3 region has 13 residues. The CDR3 loop reads CASSLEYNSPLHF. CDR3 bases: TGTGCCAGCAGCCTGGAATATAATTCACCCCTCCACTTT.

This clonotype came up many times. The chain is built from TRBV27 and TRBJ2-2; TRBD2 agrees at 9 bases. The V gene's germline CDR1 is MNHEY and CDR2 SMNVEV (reference sequence). The CDR3 length is 17 residues. V gave up 6 bases and J gave up 4 bases; unmatched junction bases: 12. The DNA of the CDR3 is TGTGCCAGCAGACAGACCCGGACTAGCGTGAGCACCGGGGAGCTGTTTTTT. This translates into CASRQTRTSVSTGELFF.

The V and J genes are TRBV7-3 and TRBJ2-1; no clear D. The CDR3 has 12 residues. Trimming took off 5 bases at V and 3 bases at J, with 5 bases between the two ends. The germline V gene has CDR1 SGHTA and CDR2 FQGTGA. The CDR3 sequence is CASSLDYNEQFF. In DNA form, the CDR3 reads TGTGCCAGCAGCCTCGACTACAATGAGCAGTTCTTC.

The CDR3 spells CASRFITGTSGNEQFF. The CDR3 region has the DNA TGTGCCAGCAGATTTATTACCGGGACTAGCGGCAATGAGCAGTTCTTC. This chain uses TRBV2 with TRBJ2-1; 11 positions match TRBD2. Germline values: CDR1 SNHLY, CDR2 FYNNEI. The CDR3 is 16 amino acids. V lost 6 bases and J lost 6; bases outside the gene matches: 10.

This clonotype is classed as large. This sequence joins TRBV7-6 and TRBJ2-5, with a tentative D call TRBD2 (5 bases). V was pared by 5 bases and J by 3 bases, with 16 bases between. This CDR3 has 15 residues. CDR1 SGHVS and CDR2 FNYEAQ come from the germline V gene. CDR3 protein: CASSHGNRAEETQYF. CDR3 DNA: TGTGCCAGCAGCCACGGGAACAGAGCGGAAGAGACCCAGTACTTC.

In this sample, this clonotype turned up many times. The chain is built from TRBV14 and TRBJ2-5; D call uncertain. The V gene's germline CDR1 is SGHDN and CDR2 FVKESK. CDR3 length: 11 residues. V was cut by 2 bases and J by 7 bases, with 5 bases left in between. This chain's CDR3 is CASSQSATQYF. CDR3 bases: TGTGCCAGCAGCCAATCAGCGACCCAGTACTTC.

This clonotype was found many times. The chain has TRBV20-1 and TRBJ1-2, with a tentative D call TRBD1 (6 bases). Trimming shortened V by 3 bases and J by 6 bases, and 11 bases separated the two germline ends. Germline V gene data show CDR1 as DFQATT and CDR2 as SNEGSKA (reference sequence). The CDR3 covers 12 residues. The CDR3 sequence is CSASGGVDGYTF. Written as DNA, the CDR3 is TGCAGTGCTAGTGGGGGCGTAGATGGCTACACCTTC.

The chain uses TRBV10-3 and TRBJ2-5; TRBD2 aligns across 7 bases. The length of the CDR3 is 12 residues. From germline, CDR1 is ENHRY and CDR2 SYGVKD. V lost 6 bases to trimming and J lost 2 bases; unmatched junction nucleotides: 0. CDR3 DNA sequence: TGTGCCATCAGGGGAGGGCAAGAGACCCAGTACTTC. Translating gives CAIRGGQETQYF.